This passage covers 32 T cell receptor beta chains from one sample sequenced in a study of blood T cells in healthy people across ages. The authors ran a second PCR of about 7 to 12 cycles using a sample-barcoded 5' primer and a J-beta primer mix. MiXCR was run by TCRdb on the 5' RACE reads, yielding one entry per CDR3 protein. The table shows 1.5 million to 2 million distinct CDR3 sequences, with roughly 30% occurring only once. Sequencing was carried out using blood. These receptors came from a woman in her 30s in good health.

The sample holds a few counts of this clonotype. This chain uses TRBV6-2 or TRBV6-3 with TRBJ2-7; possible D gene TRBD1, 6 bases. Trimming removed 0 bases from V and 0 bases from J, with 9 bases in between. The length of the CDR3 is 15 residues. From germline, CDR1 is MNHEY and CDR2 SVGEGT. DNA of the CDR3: TGTGCCAGCAGTTACTCCCGGGACACCTCCTACGAGCAGTACTTC. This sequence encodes CASSYSRDTSYEQYF.

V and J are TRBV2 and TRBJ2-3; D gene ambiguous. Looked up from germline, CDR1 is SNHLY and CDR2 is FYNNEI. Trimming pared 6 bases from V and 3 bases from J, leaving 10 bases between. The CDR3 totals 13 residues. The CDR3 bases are TGTGCCAGCAGGCTAACGACAACAGATACGCAGTATTTT. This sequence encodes CASRLTTTDTQYF.

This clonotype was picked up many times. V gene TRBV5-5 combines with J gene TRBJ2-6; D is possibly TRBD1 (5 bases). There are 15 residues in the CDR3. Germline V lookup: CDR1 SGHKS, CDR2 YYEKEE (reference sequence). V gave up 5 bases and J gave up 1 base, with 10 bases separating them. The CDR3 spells CASSSTGSGANVLTF. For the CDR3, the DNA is TGTGCCAGCAGTTCCACAGGTTCTGGGGCCAACGTCCTGACTTTC.

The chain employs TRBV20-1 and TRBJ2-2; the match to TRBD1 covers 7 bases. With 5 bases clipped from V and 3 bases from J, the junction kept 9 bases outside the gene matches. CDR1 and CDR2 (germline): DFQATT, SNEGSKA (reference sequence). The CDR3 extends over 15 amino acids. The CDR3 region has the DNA TGCAGTGCTCTACGGACAGGACAGTACACCGGGGAGCTGTTTTTT. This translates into CSALRTGQYTGELFF.

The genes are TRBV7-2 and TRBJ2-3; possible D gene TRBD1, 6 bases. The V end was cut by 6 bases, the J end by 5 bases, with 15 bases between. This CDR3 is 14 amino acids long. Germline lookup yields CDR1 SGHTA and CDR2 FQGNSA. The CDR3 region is CASSIRQGIDTQYF. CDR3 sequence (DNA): TGTGCCAGCAGTATCCGCCAGGGGATAGATACGCAGTATTTT.

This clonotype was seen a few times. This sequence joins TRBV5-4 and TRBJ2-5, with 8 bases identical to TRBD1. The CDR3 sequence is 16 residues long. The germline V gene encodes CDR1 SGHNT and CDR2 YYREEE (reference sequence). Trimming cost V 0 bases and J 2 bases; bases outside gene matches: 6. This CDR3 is CASSLDAGTGQETQYF. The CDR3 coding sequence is TGTGCCAGCAGCTTGGACGCCGGGACAGGTCAAGAGACCCAGTACTTC. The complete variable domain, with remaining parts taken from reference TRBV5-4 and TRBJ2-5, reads ETGVTQSPTHLIKTRGQQVTLRCSSQSGHNTVSWYQQALGQGPQFIFQYYREEENGRGNFPPRFSGLQFPNYSSELNVNALELDDSALYLCASSLDAGTGQETQYFGPGTRLLVL.

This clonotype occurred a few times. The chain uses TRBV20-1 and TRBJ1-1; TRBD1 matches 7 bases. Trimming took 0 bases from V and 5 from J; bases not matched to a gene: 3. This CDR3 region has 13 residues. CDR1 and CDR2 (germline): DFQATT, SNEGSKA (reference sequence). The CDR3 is CSARDDRVTEAFF. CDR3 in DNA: TGCAGTGCTAGAGATGACAGGGTGACTGAAGCTTTCTTT.

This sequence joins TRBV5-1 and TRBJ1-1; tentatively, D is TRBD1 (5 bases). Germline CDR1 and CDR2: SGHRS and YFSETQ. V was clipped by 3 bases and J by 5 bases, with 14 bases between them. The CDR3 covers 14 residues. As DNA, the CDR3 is TGCGCCAGCAGCTCGGGCAGGGCGGAGACTGAAGCTTTCTTT. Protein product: CASSSGRAETEAFF.

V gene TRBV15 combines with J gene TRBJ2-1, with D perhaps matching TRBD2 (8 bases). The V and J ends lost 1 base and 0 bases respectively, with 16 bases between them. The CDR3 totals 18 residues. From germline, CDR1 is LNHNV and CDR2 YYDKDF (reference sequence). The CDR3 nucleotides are TGTGCCACCAGCAGAGCGGGAGGGGGCGCGATCTCCTACAATGAGCAGTTCTTC. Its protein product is CATSRAGGGAISYNEQFF. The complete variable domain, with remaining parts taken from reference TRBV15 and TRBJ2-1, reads DAMVIQNPRYQVTQFGKPVTLSCSQTLNHNVMYWYQQKSSQAPKLLFHYYDKDFNNEADTPDNFQSRRPNTSFCFLDIRSPGLGDTAMYLCATSRAGGGAISYNEQFFGPGTRLTVL.

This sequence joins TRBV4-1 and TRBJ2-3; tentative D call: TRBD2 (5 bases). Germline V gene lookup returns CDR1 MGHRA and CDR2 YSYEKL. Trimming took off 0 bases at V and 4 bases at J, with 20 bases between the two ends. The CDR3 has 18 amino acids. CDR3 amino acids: CASSQDVGVGPRADTQYF. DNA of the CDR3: TGCGCCAGCAGCCAAGATGTGGGAGTAGGTCCTCGCGCAGATACGCAGTATTTT.

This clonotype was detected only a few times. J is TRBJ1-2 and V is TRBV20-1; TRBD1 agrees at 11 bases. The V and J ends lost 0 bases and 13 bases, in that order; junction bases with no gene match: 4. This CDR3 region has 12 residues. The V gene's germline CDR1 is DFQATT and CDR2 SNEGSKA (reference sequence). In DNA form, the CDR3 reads TGCAGTGCTAGAGAGGGGACAGGGGGGCCCACCTTC. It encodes CSAREGTGGPTF.

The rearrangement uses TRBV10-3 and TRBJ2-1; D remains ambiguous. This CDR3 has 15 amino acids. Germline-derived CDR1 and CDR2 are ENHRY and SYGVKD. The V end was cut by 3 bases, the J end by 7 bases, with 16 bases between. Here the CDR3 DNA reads TGTGCCATCAGTGATACCGTGAATAGCCGTAATGAGCAGTTCTTC. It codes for CAISDTVNSRNEQFF.

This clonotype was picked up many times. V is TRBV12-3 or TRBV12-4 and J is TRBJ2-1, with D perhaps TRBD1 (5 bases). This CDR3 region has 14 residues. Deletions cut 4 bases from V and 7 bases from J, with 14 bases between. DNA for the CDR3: TGTGCCAGCAGTTACGCAGGGATGGGGAATGAGCAGTTCTTC. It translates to CASSYAGMGNEQFF.

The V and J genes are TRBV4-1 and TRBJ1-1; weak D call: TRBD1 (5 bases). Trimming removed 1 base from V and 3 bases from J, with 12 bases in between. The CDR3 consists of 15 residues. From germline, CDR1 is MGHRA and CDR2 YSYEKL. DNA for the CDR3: TGCGCCAGCAGCCAAGGTCGCGGGGGTCACACTGAAGCTTTCTTT. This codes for CASSQGRGGHTEAFF.

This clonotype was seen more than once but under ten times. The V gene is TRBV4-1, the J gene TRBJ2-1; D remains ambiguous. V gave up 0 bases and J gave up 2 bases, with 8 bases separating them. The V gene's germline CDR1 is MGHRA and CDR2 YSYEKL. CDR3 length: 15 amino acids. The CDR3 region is CASSQDKGTYNEQFF. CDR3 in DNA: TGCGCCAGCAGCCAAGATAAGGGAACCTACAATGAGCAGTTCTTC.

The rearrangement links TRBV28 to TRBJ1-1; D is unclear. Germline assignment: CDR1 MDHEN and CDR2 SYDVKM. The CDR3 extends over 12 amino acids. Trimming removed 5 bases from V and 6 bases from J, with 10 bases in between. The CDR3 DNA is TGTGCCAGCAGTCCGGCCGCCCCTGAAGCTTTCTTT. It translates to CASSPAAPEAFF.

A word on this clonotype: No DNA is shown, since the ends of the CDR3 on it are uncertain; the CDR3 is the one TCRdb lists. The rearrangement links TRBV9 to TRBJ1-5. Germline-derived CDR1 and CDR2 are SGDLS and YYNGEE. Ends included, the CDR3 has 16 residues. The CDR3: CASSVVGGGSNQPRHF.

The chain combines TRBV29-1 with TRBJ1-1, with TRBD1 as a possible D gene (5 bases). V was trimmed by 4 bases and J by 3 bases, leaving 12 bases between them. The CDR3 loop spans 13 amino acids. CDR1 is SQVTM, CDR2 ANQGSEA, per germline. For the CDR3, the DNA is TGCAGCGTTGCAGGGATAGGTCACACTGAAGCTTTCTTT. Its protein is CSVAGIGHTEAFF.

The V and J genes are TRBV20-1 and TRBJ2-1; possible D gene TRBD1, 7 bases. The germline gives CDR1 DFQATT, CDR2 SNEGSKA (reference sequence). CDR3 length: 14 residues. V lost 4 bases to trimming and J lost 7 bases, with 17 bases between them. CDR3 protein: CSAIRGARYNEQFF. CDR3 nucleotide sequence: TGCAGTGCTATCAGGGGGGCGCGGTATAATGAGCAGTTCTTC.

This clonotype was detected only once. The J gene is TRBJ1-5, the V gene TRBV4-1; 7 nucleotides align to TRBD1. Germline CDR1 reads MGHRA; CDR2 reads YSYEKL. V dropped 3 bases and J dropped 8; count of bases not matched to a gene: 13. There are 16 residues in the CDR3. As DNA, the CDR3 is TGCGCCAGCAGCCAGAGGGCAGGGGGTAGAACAGAGCCCCAGCATTTT. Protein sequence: CASSQRAGGRTEPQHF.

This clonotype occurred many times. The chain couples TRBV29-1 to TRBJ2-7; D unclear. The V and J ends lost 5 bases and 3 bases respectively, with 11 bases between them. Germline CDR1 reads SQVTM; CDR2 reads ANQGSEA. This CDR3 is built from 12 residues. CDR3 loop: CSVLRRGYEQYF. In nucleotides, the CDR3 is TGCAGCGTTCTACGACGCGGCTACGAGCAGTACTTC.

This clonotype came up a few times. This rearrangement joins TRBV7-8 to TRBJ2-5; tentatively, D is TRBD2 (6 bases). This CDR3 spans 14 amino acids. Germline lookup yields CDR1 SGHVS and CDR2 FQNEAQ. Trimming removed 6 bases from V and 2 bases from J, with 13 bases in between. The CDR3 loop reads CASRKISGQETQYF. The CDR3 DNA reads TGTGCCAGCAGGAAGATTAGCGGACAAGAGACCCAGTACTTC. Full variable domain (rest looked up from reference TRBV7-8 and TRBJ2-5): GAGVSQSPRYKVAKRGQDVALRCDPISGHVSLFWYQQALGQGPEFLTYFQNEAQLDKSGLPSDRFFAERPEGSVSTLKIQRTQQEDSAVYLCASRKISGQETQYFGPGTRLLVL.

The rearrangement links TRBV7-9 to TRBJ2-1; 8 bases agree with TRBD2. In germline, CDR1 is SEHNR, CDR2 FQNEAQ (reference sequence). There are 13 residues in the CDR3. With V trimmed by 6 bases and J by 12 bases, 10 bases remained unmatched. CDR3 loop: CASSYTGGQMQFF. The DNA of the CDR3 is TGTGCCAGCAGTTATACGGGGGGGCAGATGCAGTTCTTC.

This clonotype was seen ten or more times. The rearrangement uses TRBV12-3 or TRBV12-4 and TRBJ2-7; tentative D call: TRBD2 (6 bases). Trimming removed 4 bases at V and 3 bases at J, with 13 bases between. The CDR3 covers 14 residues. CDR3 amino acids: CASSSGLSRYEQYF. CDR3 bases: TGTGCCAGCAGTTCCGGACTATCCCGCTACGAGCAGTACTTC.

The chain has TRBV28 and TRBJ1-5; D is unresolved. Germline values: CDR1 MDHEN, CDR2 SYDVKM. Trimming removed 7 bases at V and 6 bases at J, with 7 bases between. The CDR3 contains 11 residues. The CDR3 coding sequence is TGTGCCAGCATGAATCGTCAGCCCCAGCATTTT. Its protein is CASMNRQPQHF.

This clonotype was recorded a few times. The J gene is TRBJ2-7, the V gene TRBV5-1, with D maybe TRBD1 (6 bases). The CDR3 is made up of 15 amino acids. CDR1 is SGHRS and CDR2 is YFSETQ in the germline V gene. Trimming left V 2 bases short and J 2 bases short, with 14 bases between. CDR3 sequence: CASSFGQPGPYEQYF. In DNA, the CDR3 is TGCGCCAGCAGCTTTGGACAGCCAGGACCCTACGAGCAGTACTTC.

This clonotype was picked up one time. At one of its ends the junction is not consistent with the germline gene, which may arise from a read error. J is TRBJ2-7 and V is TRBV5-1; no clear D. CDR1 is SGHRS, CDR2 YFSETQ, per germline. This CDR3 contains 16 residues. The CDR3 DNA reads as TGCGCCAGCAACTTGTATGGGTTAAACGACTTCTACGAGCAGTACTTC. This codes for CASNLYGLNDFYEQYF.

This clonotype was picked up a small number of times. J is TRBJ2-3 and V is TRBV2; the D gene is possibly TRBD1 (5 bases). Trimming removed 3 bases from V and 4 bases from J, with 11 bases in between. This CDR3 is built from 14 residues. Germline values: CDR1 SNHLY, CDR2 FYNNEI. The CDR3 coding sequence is TGTGCCAGCAGTGAGTCCCAGGGCGCAGATACGCAGTATTTT. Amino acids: CASSESQGADTQYF.

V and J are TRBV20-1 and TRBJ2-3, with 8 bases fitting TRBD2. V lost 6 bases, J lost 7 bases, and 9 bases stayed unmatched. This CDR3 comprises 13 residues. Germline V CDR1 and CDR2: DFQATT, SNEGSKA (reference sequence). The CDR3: CSAPGLGIYTQYF. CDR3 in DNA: TGCAGTGCACCGGGACTAGGAATATATACGCAGTATTTT.

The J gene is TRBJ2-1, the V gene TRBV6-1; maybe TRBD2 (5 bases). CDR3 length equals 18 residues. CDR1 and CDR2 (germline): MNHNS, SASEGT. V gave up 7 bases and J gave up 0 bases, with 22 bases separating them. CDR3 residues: CASNGFVPRAGSYNEQFF. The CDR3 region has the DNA TGTGCCAGCAATGGTTTCGTCCCTAGGGCGGGCTCCTACAATGAGCAGTTCTTC.

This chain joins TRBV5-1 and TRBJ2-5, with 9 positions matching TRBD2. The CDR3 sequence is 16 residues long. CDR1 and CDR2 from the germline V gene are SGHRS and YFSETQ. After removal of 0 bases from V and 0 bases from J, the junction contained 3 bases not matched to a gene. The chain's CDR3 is CASSLALAGDQETQYF. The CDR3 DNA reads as TGCGCCAGCAGCTTGGCACTAGCGGGCGACCAAGAGACCCAGTACTTC.

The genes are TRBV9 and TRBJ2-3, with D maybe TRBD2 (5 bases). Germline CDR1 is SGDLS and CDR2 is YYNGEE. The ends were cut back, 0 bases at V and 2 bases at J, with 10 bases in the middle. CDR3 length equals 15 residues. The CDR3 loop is CASSVDGVPTDTQYF. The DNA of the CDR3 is TGTGCCAGCAGCGTAGACGGGGTTCCCACAGATACGCAGTATTTT.